The 28 T cell receptor beta chains below were found in one sample sequenced in a study of shared clonotypes between healthy human individuals. Libraries were prepared by immunoSEQ multiplex PCR; TCRdb keeps only in-frame clonotypes and omits some of them. This table holds fewer than 1.4 million clones, 75% to 85% found once. Specimen: memory CD4+ T cells from PBMCs. Indicated subset: CD45RA-negative fraction. The receptors were gathered from a man aged 18 to 30 in good health. Some clones in this sample may be carry-over from other donors' samples.

The V and J genes are TRBV11-2 and TRBJ1-2; D not resolved. This CDR3 spans 14 amino acids. The V end was cut by 4 bases, the J end by 1 base, with 10 bases between. Germline assignment: CDR1 SGHAT and CDR2 FQNNGV. CDR3 in DNA: TGTGCCAGCAGCTCGACACTATTTAACTATGGCTACACCTTC. It codes for CASSSTLFNYGYTF.

The chain couples TRBV27 to TRBJ1-5; possibly TRBD1 for D (5 bases). The length of the CDR3 is 16 residues. Deletions cut 5 bases from V and 6 bases from J, with 20 bases between. The germline CDR1 and CDR2 sequences are MNHEY and SMNVEV (reference sequence). CDR3 nucleotide sequence: TGTGCCAGCAGTCCTCAGGGACTGGTTCAGTTTCAGCCCCAGCATTTT. This gives the protein CASSPQGLVQFQPQHF.

This clone has a single count. The chain has TRBV2 and TRBJ1-1, with 7 positions matching TRBD1. Germline assignment: CDR1 SNHLY and CDR2 FYNNEI. With V trimmed by 6 bases and J by 1 base, 8 bases remained unmatched. The CDR3 is 15 residues long. CDR3 loop: CASRTDRVQNTEAFF. CDR3 bases: TGTGCCAGCAGGACTGACAGGGTGCAGAACACTGAAGCTTTCTTT.

This clone was picked up a small number of times. V gene TRBV30 combines with J gene TRBJ1-2, with 9 bases that match TRBD1. J was trimmed by 1 base and V by 8 bases; bases with no gene match: 8. The length of the CDR3 is 14 residues. CDR1 is GTSNPN and CDR2 is SVGIG in the germline V gene (reference sequence). CDR3 residues: CARQQGANNYGYTF. The DNA for the CDR3 is TGTGCCAGACAACAGGGGGCGAATAACTATGGCTACACCTTC.

This chain connects TRBV7-9 to TRBJ2-7; D is possibly TRBD2 (5 bases). The CDR3 is 16 amino acids. The V end lost 4 bases, the J end lost 3 bases, and 19 bases lay between the germline ends. The germline V gene has CDR1 SEHNR and CDR2 FQNEAQ (reference sequence). CDR3 DNA: TGTGCCAGCAGCTCCTTGGGCCAGACTACTTTCTACGAGCAGTACTTC. Its translation is CASSSLGQTTFYEQYF.

This clone was observed a single time. At one of its ends the junction is not consistent with the germline gene, which may arise from a read error. The V call is TRBV6-5, the J call TRBJ2-7; D perhaps matches TRBD2 (5 bases). The CDR3 length is 11 residues. CDR1 and CDR2 from the germline V gene are MNHEY and SVGAGI. Here the CDR3 DNA reads TGTGCCAGCAGTTGGAGGACTGAGCCAGACTTC. Translated, it gives CASSWRTEPDF.

The chain has TRBV10-2 and TRBJ1-1; D is perhaps TRBD1 (5 bases). This CDR3 spans 13 amino acids. In germline, CDR1 is WSHSY, CDR2 SAAADI. The V end lost 6 bases, the J end lost 4 bases, and 12 bases lay between the germline ends. The CDR3 loop is CASRSNGGTEAFF. As DNA, the CDR3 is TGCGCCAGCAGGTCTAACGGGGGCACTGAAGCTTTCTTT.

For this clone: Within the sample, other DNA sequences also encode this same CDR3. V and J are TRBV7-2 and TRBJ2-7; D is uncertain. CDR1 and CDR2 (germline): SGHTA, FQGNSA. V lost 4 bases and J 2 bases, leaving 6 bases between the germline ends. The CDR3 covers 12 residues. The CDR3 nucleotides read TGTGCCAGCAGCTCGCGTCCCTACGAGCAGTACTTC. This gives the protein CASSSRPYEQYF.

V gene TRBV18 combines with J gene TRBJ1-5, with 10 bases matching TRBD1. CDR3 size: 14 residues. CDR1 KGHSH and CDR2 LQKENI come from the germline V gene. V lost 6 bases and J lost 7; bases outside the gene matches: 6. The CDR3: CASSRDRGVQPQHF. The DNA of the CDR3 is TGTGCCAGCTCCCGGGACAGGGGCGTCCAGCCCCAGCATTTT.

The V and J genes are TRBV27 and TRBJ2-7; D is unresolved. Per the germline V gene, CDR1 is MNHEY and CDR2 is SMNVEV (reference sequence). CDR3 length equals 14 residues. The ends were cut back, 3 bases at V and 6 bases at J, with 15 bases in the middle. DNA of the CDR3: TGTGCCAGCAGTTTTGGGGTCATTTCACCCGAGCAGTACTTC. Its translation is CASSFGVISPEQYF.

The chain is built from TRBV2 and TRBJ1-1; 9 bases match TRBD1. The CDR3 totals 12 residues. V shed 7 bases and J 11 bases; nucleotides not matched to a gene: 8. CDR1 and CDR2 from the germline V gene are SNHLY and FYNNEI. This CDR3 is CASILDRGEAFF. The CDR3 DNA follows: TGTGCCAGCATCCTGGACAGGGGTGAGGCTTTCTTT.

This sequence joins TRBV2 and TRBJ1-4; D uncertain. Germline CDR1 is SNHLY and CDR2 is FYNNEI. With 8 bases removed from V and 8 bases from J, the gap between germline ends came to 12 bases. This CDR3 is 12 amino acids long. CDR3 in DNA: TGTGCCAGCCACGATGTCTGGGAAAAACTGTTTTTT. This gives the protein CASHDVWEKLFF.

In nucleotides, the CDR3 is TGTGCCAGCTTCTACTCCGCTACGCTATCGGGCTCTAACACTGAAGCTTTCTTT. Translating gives CASFYSATLSGSNTEAFF. The chain carries TRBV27 and TRBJ1-1, with D uncertain. Trimming took 8 bases from V and 2 from J, leaving 27 bases between them. The CDR3 length is 18 residues. Germline CDR1 is MNHEY and CDR2 is SMNVEV (reference sequence).

This clone has a single count. The chain uses TRBV6-1 and TRBJ2-3; possibly TRBD1 for D (6 bases). The CDR3 has 14 residues. Trimming removed 8 bases from V and 0 bases from J, with 12 bases in between. Germline V lookup: CDR1 MNHNS, CDR2 SASEGT. The DNA of the CDR3 is TGTGCCAGCCAACGGGACATTAGCACAGATACGCAGTATTTT. Translation gives CASQRDISTDTQYF.

The chain recombines TRBV28 with TRBJ2-1; 11 bases align to TRBD1. CDR1 and CDR2 (germline): MDHEN, SYDVKM. This CDR3 has 17 residues. J lost 7 bases, V lost 1 base, and 9 bases had no gene match. CDR3 sequence reads: CASSLYPGQGGGNEQFF. The DNA of the CDR3 is TGTGCCAGCAGTTTATACCCGGGACAGGGGGGAGGGAATGAGCAGTTCTTC.

CDR3 nucleotide sequence: TGTGCCAGCAGTTTATTGGGCACCGGGGAGCTGTTTTTT. Its protein is CASSLLGTGELFF. This rearrangement joins TRBV6-1 to TRBJ2-2; D is unclear. The V gene lost 5 bases and the J gene lost 4 bases, with 8 bases spanning the gap. Germline CDR1 MNHNS, CDR2 SASEGT. The CDR3 runs to 13 residues.

CDR3: CASRLGGQRNEKLFF. CDR3 bases: TGTGCCAGCAGACTAGGGGGCCAGCGCAATGAAAAACTGTTTTTT. This sequence joins TRBV6-5 and TRBJ1-4; 7 bases match TRBD1. Germline V gene sequence: CDR1 MNHEY, CDR2 SVGAGI. Trimming took 6 bases from V and 5 from J; bases not matched to a gene: 9. The CDR3 has 15 amino acids.

V gene TRBV7-9 combines with J gene TRBJ1-5; possibly TRBD1 for D (6 bases). The V end lost 3 bases, the J end lost 4 bases, and 10 bases lay between the germline ends. The germline gives CDR1 SEHNR, CDR2 FQNEAQ (reference sequence). This CDR3 is 14 amino acids long. CDR3 sequence: CASSLDSSNQPQHF. The CDR3, as DNA: TGTGCCAGCAGCTTGGACAGCTCAAATCAGCCCCAGCATTTT.

This clone was counted a few times. The genes are TRBV2 and TRBJ1-4; D might be TRBD1 (5 bases). The germline V gene encodes CDR1 SNHLY and CDR2 FYNNEI. V lost 5 bases to trimming and J lost 8 bases, with 15 bases between them. The CDR3 extends over 14 amino acids. DNA of the CDR3: TGTGCCAGCAGTCTAGAGTTGGGGGGAGAAAAACTGTTTTTT. This translates into CASSLELGGEKLFF. The full variable domain, in which reference TRBV2 and TRBJ1-4 provide the parts outside the CDR3, is EPEVTQTPSHQVTQMGQEVILRCVPISNHLYFYWYRQILGQKVEFLVSFYNNEISEKSEIFDDQFSVERPDGSNFTLKIRSTKLEDSAMYFCASSLELGGEKLFFGSGTQLSVL.

This clone was detected many times. The chain uses TRBV19 and TRBJ2-5, with 8 bases that match TRBD2. Germline CDR1 and CDR2: LNHDA and SQIVND (reference sequence). The J segment lost 5 bases and the V segment lost 4 bases, leaving 9 bases of the junction unmatched. This CDR3 has 15 residues. The CDR3 DNA reads TGTGCCAGTAGTACGGGAGCGGGAGTGAGGGAGACCCAGTACTTC. The encoded protein is CASSTGAGVRETQYF.

The gene calls are TRBV7-8 and TRBJ1-1; no firm D call. V was shortened by 0 bases and J by 4 bases, with 9 bases between the two germline ends. From germline, CDR1 is SGHVS and CDR2 FQNEAQ. CDR3 size: 14 residues. The CDR3 coding sequence is TGTGCCAGCAGCTTAGCCGAGTGGACCACTGAAGCTTTCTTT. Its translation: CASSLAEWTTEAFF.

Many counts were recorded for this clone. J is TRBJ2-7 and V is TRBV6-5; TRBD1 aligns across 8 bases. Germline lookup yields CDR1 MNHEY and CDR2 SVGAGI. This CDR3 is built from 15 residues. The ends lost 7 bases at V and 3 bases at J; junction bases unmatched: 11. CDR3 loop: CASKQGGSPVYEQYF. CDR3 nucleotides: TGTGCCAGCAAACAGGGGGGCAGCCCCGTCTACGAGCAGTACTTC.

The rearrangement links TRBV27 to TRBJ2-7; D possibly corresponds to TRBD1 (6 bases). From germline, CDR1 is MNHEY and CDR2 SMNVEV (reference sequence). This CDR3 has 15 amino acids. Trimming left V 6 bases short and J 2 bases short, with 17 bases between. For the CDR3, the DNA is TGTGCCAGCAGCCGACCCCAGGGGCCTACCTACGAGCAGTACTTC. Translation: CASSRPQGPTYEQYF.

The J gene is TRBJ2-7, the V gene TRBV7-2; TRBD1 matches at 7 bases. Germline V gene sequence: CDR1 SGHTA, CDR2 FQGNSA. This CDR3 has 15 amino acids. The V gene end was trimmed by 2 bases and the J gene end by 4 bases; junction bases not matched to a gene: 8. CDR3: CASSLNRDSFYEQYF. The CDR3 DNA sequence: TGTGCCAGCAGCTTAAACCGGGACAGTTTTTACGAGCAGTACTTC.

There are many counts of this clone. The chain carries TRBV10-3 and TRBJ1-3; 7 nucleotides align to TRBD1. J lost 6 bases, V lost 10 bases, and 12 bases had no gene match. The CDR3 is 14 residues long. The germline CDR1 and CDR2 sequences are ENHRY and SYGVKD. The CDR3 DNA sequence: TGTGCCACATCGCCCGGGACAGCAGTAAACACCATATATTTT. Encoded protein: CATSPGTAVNTIYF.

J is TRBJ1-2 and V is TRBV29-1; no reliable D call. V lost 6 bases to trimming and J lost 3 bases, with 14 bases between them. The CDR3 consists of 13 residues. Germline loops: CDR1 SQVTM, CDR2 ANQGSEA. Here the CDR3 reads CSVERRSYYGYTF. CDR3 DNA: TGCAGCGTCGAGAGAAGGAGTTACTATGGCTACACCTTC.

This chain connects TRBV20-1 to TRBJ2-7; the D call may be TRBD1 or TRBD2 (5 bases each). CDR1 and CDR2 from the germline V gene are DFQATT and SNEGSKA (reference sequence). The ends were cut back, 5 bases at V and 6 bases at J, with 11 bases in the middle. The CDR3 is 11 amino acids. CDR3 in DNA: TGCAGTGCTGGGGACCTCACCGAGCAGTACTTC. Its translation: CSAGDLTEQYF.

The table lists this clone with a few counts. The gene calls are TRBV5-1 and TRBJ1-3; no firm D call. CDR3 length: 15 residues. Germline V gene data show CDR1 as SGHRS and CDR2 as YFSETQ. V dropped 5 bases and J dropped 2 bases, with 14 bases sitting between them. The CDR3 is CASSEWFSAGNTIYF. DNA for the CDR3: TGCGCCAGCAGTGAATGGTTCTCTGCTGGAAACACCATATATTTT.